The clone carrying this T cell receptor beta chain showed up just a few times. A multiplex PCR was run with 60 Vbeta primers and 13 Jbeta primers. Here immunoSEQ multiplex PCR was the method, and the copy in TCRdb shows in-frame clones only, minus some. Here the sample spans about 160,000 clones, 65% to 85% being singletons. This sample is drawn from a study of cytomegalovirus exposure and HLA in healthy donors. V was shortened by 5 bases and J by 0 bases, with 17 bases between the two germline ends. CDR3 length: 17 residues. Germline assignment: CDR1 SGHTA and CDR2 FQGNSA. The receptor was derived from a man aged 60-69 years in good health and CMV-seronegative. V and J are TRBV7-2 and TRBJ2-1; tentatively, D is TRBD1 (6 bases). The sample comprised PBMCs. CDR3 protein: CASSPGTSLYSYNEQFF. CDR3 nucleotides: TGTGCCAGCAGCCCAGGGACAAGTTTATACTCCTACAATGAGCAGTTCTTC.